Listed below are T cell receptor beta chains from one sample, sequenced in a study of shared clonotypes between healthy human individuals. The repertoire was sequenced with immunoSEQ multiplex PCR; TCRdb's copy has only in-frame clones and lacks some. This table has 2 million to 2.5 million clones, around 90% appearing once. Sample: naive CD4+ T cells from PBMCs. Receptors originate from a man between 18 and 29 years old in good health. Some clones in this sample may be carry-over from other donors' samples. The CDR3 runs from the conserved cysteine through the conserved F or W. A D gene is named only where the DNA matches it firmly. Expanded clones get a size class; other rows say once, few or many, or leave the size out.

>once|TRBV5-1|TRBJ2-3|TRBD2
TGCGCCAGCAGTTTCAGCGGGAGGGGAGATACGCAGTATTTT
CASSFSGRGDTQYF
>-|TRBV5-1|TRBJ2-7|TRBD2
TGCGCCAGCAGCGCGTCTAGCGGGCTTACCTACGAGCAGTACTTC
CASSASSGLTYEQYF
>-|TRBV18|TRBJ1-4|-
TGTGCCAGCTCACCACCAATCGGGGTTCGCGGTAATGAAAAACTGTTTTTT
CASSPPIGVRGNEKLFF
>-|TRBV7-9|TRBJ2-7|-
TGTGCCAGCAGCTTAGGAGGGGCGACCTCCTACGAGCAGTACTTC
CASSLGGATSYEQYF
>-|TRBV5-1|TRBJ2-1|TRBD2
TGCGCCAGCAGCTTGGAGAGACTAGCGGGAGGGCCCAATGAGCAGTTCTTC
CASSLERLAGGPNEQFF
>-|TRBV6-5|TRBJ1-2|-
TGTGCCAGCAGCCGCGGGGCTTGGGGCTATGGCTACACCTTC
CASSRGAWGYGYTF
>-|TRBV28|TRBJ1-2|TRBD1
TGTGCCAGCAGCGAACAGGGGGCTACCTATGGCTACACCTTC
CASSEQGATYGYTF
>-|TRBV9|TRBJ1-3|-
TGTGCCAGCAGCGTAGCTCCCGGACACTCTGGAAACACCATATATTTT
CASSVAPGHSGNTIYF
>-|TRBV4-2|TRBJ2-1|TRBD2
TGTGCCAGCAGCCAAGCTTTCGTTAGCGGGAGGGTCAATGAGCAGTTCTTC
CASSQAFVSGRVNEQFF
>-|TRBV30|TRBJ2-7|TRBD2
TGTGCCTGGAGCGGGGGACTAGTCTCCTACGAGCAGTACTTC
CAWSGGLVSYEQYF
>-|TRBV7-8|TRBJ2-5|-
TGTGCCAGCAGACCCCCGAACCCCCTACAAGAGACCCAGTACTTC
CASRPPNPLQETQYF
>-|TRBV19|TRBJ2-1|TRBD2
TGTGCCAGTAGGAGGACTAGCGGGAGGGCTAGCTCCTACAATGAGCAGTTCTTC
CASRRTSGRASSYNEQFF
>-|TRBV14|TRBJ2-5|-
TGTGCCAGCAGTCACAGGGCCGTGGGGGAGACCCAGTACTTC
CASSHRAVGETQYF
>-|TRBV19|TRBJ1-4|-
TGTGCCAGTAGTATGAAGGACTGGTATAATGAAAAACTGTTTTTT
CASSMKDWYNEKLFF
>-|TRBV5-1|TRBJ1-2|TRBD1
TGCGCCAGCAGCTTGGTTCTCAGGGGGCTAGACTATGGCTACACCTTC
CASSLVLRGLDYGYTF
>-|TRBV28|TRBJ2-7|TRBD2
TGTGCCAGCCGGGCGGGGGACCCCTCCTACGAGCAGTACTTC
CASRAGDPSYEQYF
>-|TRBV19|TRBJ2-6|-
TGTGCCAGTAGCCGTAAACTCTCTGGGGCCAACGTCCTGACTTTC
CASSRKLSGANVLTF
>few|TRBV2|TRBJ1-3|-
TGTGCCAGCAAGGAGGCAGGGAACCATGGAAACACCATATATTTT
CASKEAGNHGNTIYF
>-|TRBV5-1|TRBJ2-7|-
TGCGCCAGCAGCTCCGAGACCATGAGGAACGAGCAGTACTTC
CASSSETMRNEQYF
>once|TRBV4-2|TRBJ2-1|TRBD2
TGTGCCAGCAGCCGGACAACTAGCGGGGAAGCCAATGAGCAGTTCTTC
CASSRTTSGEANEQFF
>-|TRBV30|TRBJ1-1|-
TGTGCCTGGGGGGCGTCGGGGACTGAAGCTTTCTTT
CAWGASGTEAFF
>-|TRBV27|TRBJ1-5|-
TGTGCCAGCCCTAAGAGTAACAACTCCTACAATCAGCCCCAGCATTTT
CASPKSNNSYNQPQHF